The 25 T cell receptor beta chains below were found in one sample sequenced in a study of T cells after yellow fever vaccination. MiXCR, applied by TCRdb to the 5' RACE reads, yields one record per CDR3 protein. Of more than 95,000 distinct CDR3 sequences listed, 6% to 8% are singletons. The starting material was CD4+ T cells sorted from PBMCs, obtained around 10 days after the first yellow fever vaccination. The receptors derive from a young man who received the YFV17D yellow fever vaccine.

This clonotype came up many times. The chain is built from TRBV7-2 and TRBJ1-6; 7 bases agree with TRBD1. V shed 2 bases, J shed 7 bases, and the junction held 5 bases outside the gene matches. The CDR3 loop spans 15 amino acids. Germline V gene data show CDR1 as SGHTA and CDR2 as FQGNSA. Here the CDR3 DNA reads TGTGCCAGCAGCTTAATGGCAGGGGGAAATTCACCCCTCCACTTT. Protein: CASSLMAGGNSPLHF.

This clonotype occurred many times. The chain recombines TRBV7-2 with TRBJ2-2; D not certain. The V gene's germline CDR1 is SGHTA and CDR2 FQGNSA. The CDR3 is made up of 13 amino acids. Trimming left V 8 bases short and J 2 bases short, with 9 bases between. This CDR3 reads CASRSSNTGELFF. The CDR3 bases are TGTGCCAGCCGCTCTAGTAACACCGGGGAGCTGTTTTTT.

This sequence joins TRBV25-1 and TRBJ2-2; D gene ambiguous. From germline, CDR1 is MGHDK and CDR2 SYGVNS. The CDR3 runs 19 residues. With 4 bases removed from V and 3 bases from J, the gap between germline ends came to 24 bases. The CDR3 bases are TGTGCCAGCAGTGTCAACTATGTCGGTCGGAGTACGGACACCGGGGAGCTGTTTTTT. Its protein is CASSVNYVGRSTDTGELFF. The variable domain in full, with the rest retrieved from reference TRBV25-1 and TRBJ2-2, is EADIYQTPRYLVIGTGKKITLECSQTMGHDKMYWYQQDPGMELHLIHYSYGVNSTEKGDLSSESTVSRIRTEHFPLTLESARPSHTSQYLCASSVNYVGRSTDTGELFFGEGSRLTVL.

This clonotype occurred many times. The gene calls are TRBV3-1 and TRBJ1-2, with a weak D call TRBD1 (5 bases). The CDR3 runs 14 residues. Germline CDR1 and CDR2: LGHDT and YNNKEL (reference sequence). Trimming left V 4 bases short and J 2 bases short, with 11 bases between. The CDR3 DNA follows: TGTGCCAGCAGCCGCCGACAGAGCAACTATGGCTACACCTTC. This codes for CASSRRQSNYGYTF.

This clonotype showed up many times. The chain carries TRBV20-1 and TRBJ2-1; no definite D call. The CDR3 loop spans 11 amino acids. V dropped 8 bases and J dropped 4 bases, with 9 bases sitting between them. The V gene's germline CDR1 is DFQATT and CDR2 SNEGSKA (reference sequence). CDR3 nucleotides: TGCAGTTCCGGGCCTTACAATGAGCAGTTCTTC. Amino acid sequence: CSSGPYNEQFF.

Many counts were recorded for this clonotype. This sequence joins TRBV7-2 and TRBJ2-1, with 9 bases identical to TRBD1. The V and J ends lost 5 bases and 5 bases, in that order; junction bases with no gene match: 1. The CDR3 totals 13 residues. The germline CDR1 and CDR2 sequences are SGHTA and FQGNSA. Here the CDR3 reads CASSRDRDNEQFF. DNA of the CDR3: TGTGCCAGCAGCCGGGACAGGGACAATGAGCAGTTCTTC.

Points on this clonotype: A much larger clone is a single base away; this may be a read error. The rearrangement uses TRBV9 and TRBJ2-3; a weak D match, TRBD2 (5 bases). This CDR3 has 15 amino acids. Trimming took off 7 bases at V and 3 bases at J, with 18 bases between the two ends. CDR1 is SGDLS, CDR2 YYNGEE, per germline. This CDR3 is CASSSSDSATDTQYF. Written as DNA, the CDR3 is TGTGCCAGCTCCTCCTCGGATAGCGCGACAGATACGCAGTATTTT.

This clonotype was detected a few times. The rearrangement links TRBV28 to TRBJ1-1; 10 bases align to TRBD1. Trimming removed 7 bases from V and 11 bases from J; junction bases left unmatched: 16. This CDR3 comprises 15 residues. In germline, CDR1 is MDHEN, CDR2 SYDVKM. The CDR3 region is CASTIPGQGTYRAFF. CDR3 in DNA: TGTGCCAGCACAATTCCGGGACAGGGGACCTACAGGGCTTTCTTT. Together with reference TRBV28 and TRBJ1-1, the CDR3 gives the full variable domain: DVKVTQSSRYLVKRTGEKVFLECVQDMDHENMFWYRQDPGLGLRLIYFSYDVKMKEKGDIPEGYSVSREKKERFSLILESASTNQTSMYLCASTIPGQGTYRAFFGQGTRLTVV.

Many counts were recorded for this clonotype. This sequence joins TRBV4-3 and TRBJ2-1, with 10 bases identical to TRBD2. This CDR3 contains 15 residues. The V gene end was trimmed by 2 bases and the J gene end by 6 bases; junction bases not matched to a gene: 4. Germline V gene lookup returns CDR1 LGHNA and CDR2 YSLEER. CDR3 nucleotide sequence: TGCGCCAGCAGCCAACCTAGCGGGGGTCGCAATGAGCAGTTCTTC. The encoded protein is CASSQPSGGRNEQFF.

This clonotype was observed many times. The chain links TRBV5-6 to TRBJ2-1; D possibly corresponds to TRBD1 (6 bases). The CDR3 spans 14 residues. CDR1 is SGHDT, CDR2 YYEEEE, per germline. Trimming shortened V by 0 bases and J by 7 bases, and 11 bases separated the two germline ends. Here the CDR3 reads CASSLGRTDNEQFF. The CDR3 DNA reads TGTGCCAGCAGCTTGGGCCGGACAGATAATGAGCAGTTCTTC.

Ten or more counts support this clonotype. V usage is TRBV7-2 and J usage is TRBJ2-4; 8 positions match TRBD1. CDR3 length: 13 amino acids. The V segment lost 5 bases and the J segment 12 bases; nucleotides outside the gene matches: 9. CDR1 is SGHTA and CDR2 is FQGNSA in the germline V gene. This CDR3 reads CASSRVTGGSQYF. CDR3 in DNA: TGTGCCAGCAGCAGAGTTACAGGGGGAAGTCAGTACTTC.

This clonotype was recorded at least ten times. The chain is built from TRBV12-5 and TRBJ2-3; TRBD2 aligns across 8 bases. This CDR3 has 16 amino acids. The germline gives CDR1 LGHNT, CDR2 FRNRAP. V dropped 5 bases and J dropped 1; count of bases not matched to a gene: 8. The DNA of the CDR3 is TGTGCTAGTGGTCCCCCGGGAGGGGGGGGCACAGATACGCAGTATTTT. It is translated as CASGPPGGGGTDTQYF.

This clonotype has ten or more counts. This chain uses TRBV5-1 with TRBJ2-7; tentative D call: TRBD2 (6 bases). The CDR3 covers 15 residues. CDR1 and CDR2 (germline): SGHRS, YFSETQ. Trimming took off 3 bases at V and 0 bases at J, with 13 bases between the two ends. The CDR3 DNA is TGCGCCAGCAGCTGGACATGGGACTCCTCCTACGAGCAGTACTTC. This encodes CASSWTWDSSYEQYF.

The rearrangement joins TRBV7-2 to TRBJ2-7; D is unresolved. V dropped 2 bases and J dropped 3 bases, with 11 bases sitting between them. Germline CDR1 is SGHTA and CDR2 is FQGNSA. The length of the CDR3 is 14 residues. The CDR3 nucleotides are TGTGCCAGCAGCTTATACCCAGACCGCTACGAGCAGTACTTC. It yields the protein CASSLYPDRYEQYF. Filled out from reference TRBV7-2 and TRBJ2-7, the complete variable domain reads GAGVSQSPSNKVTEKGKDVELRCDPISGHTALYWYRQSLGQGLEFLIYFQGNSAPDKSGLPSDRFSAERTGGSVSTLTIQRTQQEDSAVYLCASSLYPDRYEQYFGPGTRLTVT.

This clonotype was seen many times. The chain couples TRBV29-1 to TRBJ2-3, with D possibly being TRBD1 (5 bases). Trimming pared 3 bases from V and 0 bases from J, leaving 7 bases between. Germline CDR1 is SQVTM and CDR2 is ANQGSEA. This CDR3 has 13 amino acids. The CDR3 DNA reads as TGCAGCGTTGAGAGACAGAGCACAGATACGCAGTATTTT. It encodes CSVERQSTDTQYF.

Comments on this clonotype: Given a much more abundant clone one base away, this may be a read error. J is TRBJ2-2 and V is TRBV21-1; TRBD1, the D gene given by the table, was not confirmed from the DNA. TRBV21-1 is a pseudogene segment. This CDR3 is 16 amino acids long. CDR3 region: CDSSSLDRGRTGELFF. For the CDR3, the DNA is TGTGACAGCAGCTCCCTGGACAGGGGACGCACCGGGGAGCTGTTTTTT.

Comment on this clonotype: A much larger clone differs from this one at a single base, so this may be a read error. The chain employs TRBV2 and TRBJ2-1; no firm D call. Per the germline V gene, CDR1 is SNHLY and CDR2 is FYNNEI. The CDR3 is 11 residues long. Trimming took 6 bases from V and 3 from J, leaving 3 bases between them. CDR3 in DNA: TGTGCCAGCAGAATCTACAATGAGCAGTTCTTC. As protein: CASRIYNEQFF. Supplemented by reference TRBV2 and TRBJ2-1, the full variable domain reads EPEVTQTPSHQVTQMGQEVILRCVPISNHLYFYWYRQILGQKVEFLVSFYNNEISEKSEIFDDQFSVERPDGSNFTLKIRSTKLEDSAMYFCASRIYNEQFFGPGTRLTVL.

This rearrangement joins TRBV19 to TRBJ1-4; D is uncertain. CDR1 is LNHDA, CDR2 SQIVND, per germline (reference sequence). This CDR3 has 11 residues. The V and J ends lost 3 bases and 8 bases respectively, with 4 bases between them. The CDR3 DNA is TGTGCCAGTAGTATGGGAGAAAAACTGTTTTTT. Protein product: CASSMGEKLFF.

This clonotype was picked up many times. The chain combines TRBV20-1 with TRBJ2-7; D tentatively fits TRBD1 or TRBD2 (6 bases each). This CDR3 spans 13 amino acids. Per the germline V gene, CDR1 is DFQATT and CDR2 is SNEGSKA (reference sequence). The ends were cut back, 0 bases at V and 7 bases at J, with 13 bases in the middle. The CDR3 bases are TGCAGTGCTAGAGATCGGGGGCCGAATGAGCAGTACTTC. It translates to CSARDRGPNEQYF.

Concerning this clonotype itself: This sequence may be a read error, since a much larger clone differs from it by one base. V usage is TRBV4-2 and J usage is TRBJ2-1; D is undetermined. The germline gives CDR1 LGHNA, CDR2 YNFKEQ. There are 13 residues in the CDR3. The CDR3 spells CASIQDLVYEQFF. The CDR3 DNA sequence: TGTGCCAGCATCCAAGATCTTGTCTATGAGCAGTTCTTC.

The chain has TRBV7-9 and TRBJ2-1; the D call may be TRBD1 or TRBD2 (5 bases each). Trimming removed 5 bases from V and 8 bases from J, with 16 bases in between. The CDR3 loop spans 14 amino acids. Looked up from germline, CDR1 is SEHNR and CDR2 is FQNEAQ (reference sequence). As DNA, the CDR3 is TGTGCCAGCAGCGTCCGGGACGGAGGAGATGAGCAGTTCTTC. It specifies CASSVRDGGDEQFF.

V and J are TRBV7-2 and TRBJ1-6, with 7 bases fitting TRBD1. Per germline, CDR1 SGHTA and CDR2 FQGNSA. The CDR3 runs to 16 residues. J lost 4 bases, V lost 5 bases, and 8 bases had no gene match. The CDR3 bases are TGTGCCAGCAGCACCTACGACAGGGCTTATAATTCACCCCTCCACTTT. Residues: CASSTYDRAYNSPLHF.

This clonotype was counted many times. One junction end does not reproduce the germline sequence, and a read error may be involved. V is TRBV7-2 and J is TRBJ2-3; maybe TRBD2 (7 bases). The germline gives CDR1 SGHTA, CDR2 FQGNSA. This CDR3 is built from 16 residues. CDR3 nucleotides: TGTGCCAGCAGCTCCGGGGCGGGGGCTAGCACATATACGCAGTATTTT. Its translation: CASSSGAGASTYTQYF.

This clonotype was seen ten or more times. The chain combines TRBV5-1 with TRBJ1-6, with 11 nucleotides matching TRBD1. There are 14 residues in the CDR3. With V trimmed by 4 bases and J by 10 bases, 4 bases remained unmatched. Looked up from germline, CDR1 is SGHRS and CDR2 is YFSETQ. CDR3 in amino acids: CASSRDRGGSPLHF. The CDR3 DNA reads as TGCGCCAGCAGCAGGGACAGGGGGGGGTCACCCCTCCACTTT.

In this sample, this clonotype turned up a few times. The chain joins TRBV12-3 or TRBV12-4 to TRBJ2-3; D gene unclear. Trimming removed 3 bases from V and 2 bases from J, with 9 bases in between. The CDR3 loop spans 14 amino acids. The CDR3 DNA is TGTGCCAGCAGTTTCTTTTGGGACACAGATACGCAGTATTTT. As protein: CASSFFWDTDTQYF.